The entry below describes one TCR beta chain. This clone was seen just once. Which antigen it targets is not known. No per-base quality is available; no much larger clone lies one base away. The data stem from a study of shared clonotypes between healthy human individuals (dated by TCRdb to the early 2020s). Broadly, across the study: Two women and a few men aged 18 to 49 years were included in the cohort. To estimate repertoire size and how much clonotypes are shared between individuals, the study performed deep sequencing of blood TCR repertoires from a few healthy adults. For each donor, CD4 naive and CD4 memory were each given three plates, CD8 naive was given two plates, and CD8 memory was given one plate. To increase sequencing depth and limit assay-specific biases, TCR repertoire library preparation and sequencing were carried out by different laboratories using diverse techniques. Each donor's leukapheresis produced roughly between roughly 0.85 and 9 billion PBMCs.

Broader findings and caveats from the paper: About 5% of naive CD4, around 3.6% of naive CD8, approximately 2.2% of memory CD4, and 0.4% of memory CD8 clonotypes were shared across a few donors. Because the study included only a small number of donors, the genetic and exposure-history diversity represented was limited. Sampling was restricted to blood, and TCR repertoires in tissues likely differ from the TCR repertoires found in blood. Compared with non-shared clonotypes, the clonotypes found in all four sorted-subset donors had higher generation probabilities. Rarefaction of sorted-subset datasets indicated incomplete sequencing despite the large sequencing depth. Naive subsets generally had larger estimated clonotype richness than memory subsets. Pairwise subsampling led to the expectation that sequencing depth would affect the degree of clonotype sharing among donors.

Using the deep immunoSEQ assay, TCR CDR3 regions were amplified from genomic DNA by multiplex PCR. Extracted genomic DNA from each cell subset was distributed evenly across all wells of several immunoSEQ 96-well plates, and each plate was treated as a replicate. Each replicate PCR for sorted subsets received around 210 ng genomic DNA, equal to 30,000 or so T cell genomes. The purified libraries were quantified using a Qubit 3.0 fluorometer, sized with a Bioanalyzer 2100, and then quantified again using the KAPA Library Quantification kit. A separate single-read 150-cycle Illumina NextSeq 550 flow cell was used to sequence each immunoSEQ 96-well plate. The published analysis was carried out like this. Because only junctional sequences without quality scores were contained in the immunoSEQ output, filtering matching that applied to full-length reads could not be performed. To assign V/J genes and CDR3, sequences were annotated using PyIR, a Python wrapper for IgBLAST v1.9, with IMGT germline references. Any read was removed if the V/J assignment was weak (E-value above 1e-6), the CDR3 was missing, or the read contained stop codons, out-of-frame junctions, or ambiguous translated residues. V3J clonotypes were defined as sequences sharing the same inferred V gene, J gene, and CDR3 amino acid sequence. Percentage overlap between repertoires was calculated by dividing the number of shared unique clonotypes by the size of the smaller repertoire. Three approaches were used to assess repertoire richness: RTK rarefaction, the Chao1 estimator, and Recon v2.1 estimates of unobserved clonotypes. OLGA was used to compute generation probabilities for all TCRbeta clonotypes that the gDNA method yielded from several donors. TCRdb took over this immuneACCESS table, retaining in-frame rearrangements with V and J assigned. Such tables are incomplete; in checked studies, under half of the missing clones stem from an unresolved V gene, and the remainder is unexplained. V and J calls and clone size follow that table, whereas D and trimming were derived from the DNA. The sample table records some 2.1 million clones; roughly 94% of these occur just once. The ten largest make up more than 0.1% of the sample.

There are 17 amino acids in the CDR3, from cysteine to phenylalanine inclusive. CDR3 DNA is the only sequence kept; it has 51 bases, read in frame from the first base. The V and J ends are trimmed by 0 bases and 1 base, leaving 16 bases between them. The germline V gene gives CDR1 as SGDLS and CDR2 as YYNGEE. The donors were healthy, HIV-negative adults with no recently reported acute infections or vaccinations. Every donor was a Caucasian adult residing in Nashville, Tennessee, USA. CD4+ T cells were enriched by magnetic negative selection, after which naive cells were positively selected on CD45RA and the negative fraction was taken as the memory subset. Blood was collected by leukapheresis, and PBMCs were isolated by Ficoll-Histopaque density gradient centrifugation and then cryopreserved in liquid nitrogen vapor phase. Analytical flow cytometry was used to check the purity and quantity of every magnetically sorted T cell population. Each sorted fraction had its genomic DNA isolated and then quantified by UV absorbance on a Nanodrop 2000c.

In this chain, TRBV9 is recombined with TRBJ2-5; the D region possibly corresponds to TRBD2 (5 bases align). What was sequenced was naive CD4+ T cells sorted from blood. This sample's cell subset or site label indicates: CD45RA+ positively selected. This clonotype originated in a man younger than 35 in good health. CDR3 region: CASSVAPGSAPQETQYF. The DNA sequence follows: TGTGCCAGCAGCGTAGCCCCGGGGAGTGCACCCCAAGAGACCCAGTACTTC.